The 13 T cell receptor beta chains below all came from one sample that was sequenced in a study of post-analysis software for immune sequencing data. Unique molecular identifiers had been added to the TCR beta cDNA libraries. One entry per CDR3 protein, called by TCRdb with MiXCR from the PCR reads. The sample holds roughly 670,000 distinct CDR3 sequences; approximately 60% are singletons and the top ten take approximately 10%. General study points: A few TRBV segments appeared more often in patients than in controls, and TRBV5-6, TRBV5-1 and TRBV20-1 were among these.

Their recognized antigens are unknown. The sequenced sample was blood. These receptors all come from a girl aged 2-9 years with multiple sclerosis.

The rearrangement joins TRBV7-9 to TRBJ1-2; TRBD1 is a possible D gene (5 bases). This CDR3 is built from 12 residues. Per the germline V gene, CDR1 is SEHNR and CDR2 is FQNEAQ (reference sequence). V lost 8 bases and J lost 8, with 15 bases in between. CDR3 bases: TGTGCCAGCTGGGTCGGGGGTAGGGGCTACACCTTC. This sequence encodes CASWVGGRGYTF.

This chain joins TRBV15 and TRBJ2-1; D not certain. The CDR3 spans 14 residues. Germline CDR1 is LNHNV and CDR2 is YYDKDF (reference sequence). V lost 5 bases, J lost 0 bases, and 8 bases lay in between. DNA for the CDR3: TGTGCCACCAGCGCCCCTAGCTCCTACAATGAGCAGTTCTTC. This encodes CATSAPSSYNEQFF.

The chain is built from TRBV11-2 and TRBJ2-7; TRBD2 is a possible D gene (6 bases). CDR3 size: 14 residues. The ends were cut back, 3 bases at V and 6 bases at J, with 15 bases in the middle. Germline CDR1 SGHAT, CDR2 FQNNGV. CDR3 loop: CASSFLGGPSEQYF. The CDR3 DNA is TGTGCCAGCAGCTTCTTGGGAGGTCCCTCCGAGCAGTACTTC.

This clonotype was detected a few times. V gene TRBV12-3 or TRBV12-4 combines with J gene TRBJ2-1; 8 positions agree with TRBD2. The CDR3 has 14 residues. Trimming removed 3 bases from V and 5 bases from J; junction bases left unmatched: 3. The CDR3 spells CASSFVAGNNEQFF. The CDR3 DNA is TGTGCCAGCAGTTTTGTAGCGGGGAACAATGAGCAGTTCTTC.

This clonotype was recorded once. The chain carries TRBV12-5 and TRBJ2-1; D uncertain. V dropped 1 base and J dropped 10 bases, with 11 bases sitting between them. The CDR3 is made up of 13 amino acids. CDR1 and CDR2 (germline): LGHNT, FRNRAP. The CDR3 here is CASGLGGPDEQFF. DNA of the CDR3: TGTGCTAGTGGTTTGGGTGGGCCAGACGAGCAGTTCTTC.

V usage is TRBV29-1 and J usage is TRBJ1-5, with TRBD1 matching 8 bases. The CDR3 runs to 14 residues. The V gene's germline CDR1 is SQVTM and CDR2 ANQGSEA. V gave up 8 bases and J gave up 6 bases; unmatched junction bases: 12. CDR3 amino acids: CSFSTGEASQPQHF. The CDR3, as DNA: TGCAGCTTCTCGACAGGGGAGGCCAGTCAGCCCCAGCATTTT.

In this sample, this clonotype turned up a few times. V usage is TRBV12-3 or TRBV12-4 and J usage is TRBJ2-4, with TRBD2 as a possible D gene (5 bases). The CDR3 extends over 15 amino acids. Trimming took 3 bases from V and 0 from J, leaving 9 bases between them. The CDR3 nucleotides are TGTGCCAGCAGTTTGGGTGGACTAGCCAAAAACATTCAGTACTTC. This translates into CASSLGGLAKNIQYF.

This chain links TRBV12-3 or TRBV12-4 with TRBJ1-6; 8 bases align to TRBD1. This CDR3 comprises 15 residues. V shed 6 bases, J shed 7 bases, and the junction held 8 bases outside the gene matches. CDR3 sequence (DNA): TGTGCCAGCAGGGTCACAGGGGGAGTGAATTCACCCCTCCACTTT. Its protein is CASRVTGGVNSPLHF.

The chain uses TRBV12-3 or TRBV12-4 and TRBJ1-2; D not resolved. This CDR3 region has 15 residues. Trimming removed 2 bases from V and 4 bases from J, with 14 bases in between. CDR3 bases: TGTGCCAGCAGTTTATTGGCGGGAGACCTCTATGGCTACACCTTC. Residues: CASSLLAGDLYGYTF.

J is TRBJ2-5 and V is TRBV11-2; 7 nucleotides line up with TRBD2. This CDR3 has 15 residues. Germline CDR1 and CDR2: SGHAT and FQNNGV. The junction had 7 bases not matched to a gene; V was cut back by 0 bases and J by 6 bases. CDR3 sequence (DNA): TGTGCCAGCAGCTTAGATCCGGGAGGAGACAAGACCCAGTACTTC. It is translated as CASSLDPGGDKTQYF.

V and J are TRBV20-1 and TRBJ1-2; possibly TRBD1 for D (6 bases). The CDR3 extends over 13 amino acids. CDR1 is DFQATT and CDR2 is SNEGSKA in the germline V gene (reference sequence). V shed 3 bases and J shed 6 bases, with 14 bases lying between them. For the CDR3, the DNA is TGCAGTGCTAGGGACAGTGGCTTAGATGGCTACACCTTC. Its protein is CSARDSGLDGYTF.

This clonotype has just one count. V gene TRBV20-1 combines with J gene TRBJ2-1, with 13 bases matching TRBD2. Germline V CDR1 and CDR2: DFQATT, SNEGSKA (reference sequence). With 5 bases clipped from V and 10 bases from J, the junction kept 11 bases outside the gene matches. This CDR3 has 15 residues. For the CDR3, the DNA is TGCAGTGCTGGGGTCGGACTAGCGGGAGTAAGCGAGCAGTTCTTC. Protein sequence: CSAGVGLAGVSEQFF.

This clonotype appeared a few times. This chain joins TRBV18 and TRBJ1-1; D uncertain. CDR1 is KGHSH, CDR2 LQKENI, per germline. V lost 2 bases, J lost 4 bases, and 11 bases lay in between. CDR3 length equals 14 residues. The CDR3 region is CASSPKFRGTEAFF. CDR3 sequence (DNA): TGTGCCAGCTCACCAAAGTTCCGTGGCACTGAAGCTTTCTTT.